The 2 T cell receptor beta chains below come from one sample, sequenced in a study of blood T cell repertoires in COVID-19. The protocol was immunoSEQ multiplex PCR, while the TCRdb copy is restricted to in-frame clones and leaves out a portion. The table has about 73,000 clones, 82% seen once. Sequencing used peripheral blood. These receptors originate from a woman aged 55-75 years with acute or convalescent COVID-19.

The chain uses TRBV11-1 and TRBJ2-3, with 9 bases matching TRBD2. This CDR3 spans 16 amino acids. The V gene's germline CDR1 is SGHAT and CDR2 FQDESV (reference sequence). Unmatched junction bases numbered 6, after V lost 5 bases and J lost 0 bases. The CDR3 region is CASSLFSGRSTDTQYF. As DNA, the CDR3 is TGTGCCAGCAGCCTCTTTAGCGGGAGAAGCACAGATACGCAGTATTTT.

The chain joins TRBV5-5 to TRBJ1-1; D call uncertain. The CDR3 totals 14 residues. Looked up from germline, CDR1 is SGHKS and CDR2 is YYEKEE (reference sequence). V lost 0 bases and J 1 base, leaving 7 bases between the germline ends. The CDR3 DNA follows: TGTGCCAGCAGCTTGGGCGCAGGGAACACTGAAGCTTTCTTT. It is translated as CASSLGAGNTEAFF.